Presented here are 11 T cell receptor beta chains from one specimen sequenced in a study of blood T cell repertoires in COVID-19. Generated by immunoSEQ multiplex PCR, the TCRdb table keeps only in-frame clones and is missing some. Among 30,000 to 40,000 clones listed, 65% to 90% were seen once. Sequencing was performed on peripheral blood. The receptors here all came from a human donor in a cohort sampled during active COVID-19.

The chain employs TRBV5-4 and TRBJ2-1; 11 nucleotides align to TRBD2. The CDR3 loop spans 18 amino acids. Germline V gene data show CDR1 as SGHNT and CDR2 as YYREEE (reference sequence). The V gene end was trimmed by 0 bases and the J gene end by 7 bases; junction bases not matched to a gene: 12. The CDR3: CASSLGASGGTGVNEQFF. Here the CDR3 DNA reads TGTGCCAGCAGCTTGGGTGCTAGCGGGGGGACCGGGGTGAATGAGCAGTTCTTC.

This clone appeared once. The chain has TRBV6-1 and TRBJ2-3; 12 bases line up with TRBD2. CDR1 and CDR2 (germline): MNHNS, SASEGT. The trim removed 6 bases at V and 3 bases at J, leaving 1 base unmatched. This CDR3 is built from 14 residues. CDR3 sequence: CASRTSGSTDTQYF. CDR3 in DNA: TGTGCCAGCAGGACTAGCGGGAGTACAGATACGCAGTATTTT.

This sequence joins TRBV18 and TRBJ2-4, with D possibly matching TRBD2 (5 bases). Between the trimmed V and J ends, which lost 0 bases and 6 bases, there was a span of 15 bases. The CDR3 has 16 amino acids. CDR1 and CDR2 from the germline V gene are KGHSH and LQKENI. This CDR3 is CASSPPHGGQLNIQYF. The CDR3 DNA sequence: TGTGCCAGCTCACCACCCCACGGAGGCCAATTAAACATTCAGTACTTC.

In DNA form, the CDR3 reads TGTGCCAGCAGCCACGGATCGGGGGGTACTGAAGCTTTCTTT. Amino acid sequence: CASSHGSGGTEAFF. The chain couples TRBV3-1 (or the pseudogene TRBV3-2) to TRBJ1-1; D is possibly TRBD1 (5 bases). The germline gives CDR1 LGHDT, CDR2 YNNKEL (reference sequence). With 3 bases removed from V and 5 bases from J, the gap between germline ends came to 13 bases. This CDR3 region has 14 residues.

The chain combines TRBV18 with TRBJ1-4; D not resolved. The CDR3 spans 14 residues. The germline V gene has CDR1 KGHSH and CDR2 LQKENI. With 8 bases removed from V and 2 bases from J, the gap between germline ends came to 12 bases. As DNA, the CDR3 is TGTGCCAGCCATCCCAGCAGGACTAATGAAAAACTGTTTTTT. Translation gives CASHPSRTNEKLFF.

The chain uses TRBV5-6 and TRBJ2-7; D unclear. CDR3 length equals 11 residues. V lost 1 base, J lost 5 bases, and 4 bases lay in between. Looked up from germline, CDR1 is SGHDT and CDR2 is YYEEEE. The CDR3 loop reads CASSLQNEQYF. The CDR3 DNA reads TGTGCCAGCAGCTTGCAGAACGAGCAGTACTTC.

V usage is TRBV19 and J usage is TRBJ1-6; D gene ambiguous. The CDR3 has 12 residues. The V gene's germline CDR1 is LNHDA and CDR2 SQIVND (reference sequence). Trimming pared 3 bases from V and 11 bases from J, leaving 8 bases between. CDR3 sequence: CASSIPQAPLHF. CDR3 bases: TGTGCCAGTAGTATTCCCCAGGCACCCCTCCACTTT.

Here the CDR3 reads CASSQGFGAGEAFF. The CDR3 DNA reads TGCGCCAGCAGCCAAGGTTTCGGGGCGGGGGAAGCTTTCTTT. The chain has TRBV4-1 and TRBJ1-1, with D perhaps matching TRBD1 (5 bases). V was clipped by 1 base and J by 8 bases, with 14 bases between them. Germline V gene sequence: CDR1 MGHRA, CDR2 YSYEKL. The CDR3 is 14 residues long.

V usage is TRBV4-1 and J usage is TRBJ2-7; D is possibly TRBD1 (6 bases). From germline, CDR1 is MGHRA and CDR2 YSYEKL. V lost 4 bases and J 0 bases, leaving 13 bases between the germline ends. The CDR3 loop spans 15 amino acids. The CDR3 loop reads CASSPGTSSSYEQYF. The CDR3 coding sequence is TGCGCCAGCAGCCCCGGGACATCGAGCTCCTACGAGCAGTACTTC.

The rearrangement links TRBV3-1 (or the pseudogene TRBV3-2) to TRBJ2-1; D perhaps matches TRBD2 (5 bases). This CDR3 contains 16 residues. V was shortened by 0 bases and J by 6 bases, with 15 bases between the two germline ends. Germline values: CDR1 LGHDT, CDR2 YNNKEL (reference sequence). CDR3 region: CASSQDMWEKRNEQFF. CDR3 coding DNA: TGTGCCAGCAGCCAAGATATGTGGGAGAAACGCAATGAGCAGTTCTTC.

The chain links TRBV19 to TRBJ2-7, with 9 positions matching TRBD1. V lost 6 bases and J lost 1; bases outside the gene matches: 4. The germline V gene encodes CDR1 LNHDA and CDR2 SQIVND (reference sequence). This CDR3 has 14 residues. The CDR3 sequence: CASSLTGGSYEQYF. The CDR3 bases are TGTGCCAGTAGCTTGACAGGGGGTTCCTACGAGCAGTACTTC.